One sample yielded the 15 T cell receptor beta chains listed below, sequenced in a study of regulatory T cells in long-lasting Graves disease. Time point reported: newly diagnosed GD, antithyroid drugs for less than 3 months. Following extraction of RNA from PBMCs, that RNA was used to make the TCR library. With iRepertoire HTBI primers and Arm-PCR of CDR3 regions, TCR beta libraries were built. TCRdb passed the multiplex PCR reads through MiXCR, listing each CDR3 protein once. Here the sample spans some 490,000 distinct CDR3 sequences, 12% being singletons. These data were also filed under a second study, of T cells in Graves' hyperthyroidism and ophthalmopathy.

Material: peripheral blood mononuclear cells (PBMCs), obtained at new diagnosis, from a patient treated with antithyroid drugs. All receptors derive from a woman aged 25 to 39 with Graves disease.

Many counts were recorded for this clonotype. The V call is TRBV7-8, the J call TRBJ2-3, with 7 positions matching TRBD2. After removal of 5 bases from V and 4 bases from J, the junction contained 3 bases not matched to a gene. This CDR3 has 13 amino acids. CDR1 is SGHVS, CDR2 FQNEAQ, per germline. The CDR3 here is CASSPREADTQYF. The DNA for the CDR3 is TGTGCCAGCAGCCCCCGGGAGGCAGATACGCAGTATTTT.

This clonotype was seen ten or more times. The rearrangement uses TRBV19 and TRBJ1-1, with 7 bases matching TRBD1. Germline-derived CDR1 and CDR2 are LNHDA and SQIVND (reference sequence). The CDR3 covers 16 residues. Trimming at V came to 3 bases and at J to 3 bases, leaving 10 bases not matched to a gene. The CDR3 DNA reads TGTGCCAGTAGTATCGAACCGGGACAGAGACACACTGAAGCTTTCTTT. This encodes CASSIEPGQRHTEAFF.

The genes are TRBV13 and TRBJ2-1, with D possibly matching TRBD2 (7 bases). CDR1 is PRHDT, CDR2 FYEKMQ, per germline (reference sequence). The CDR3 length is 17 residues. Trimming removed 8 bases from V and 8 bases from J, with 28 bases in between. CDR3 in amino acids: CASAPLRGLLLGHEQFF. Here the CDR3 DNA reads TGTGCCAGCGCCCCTTTGCGGGGGCTATTACTCGGCCATGAGCAGTTCTTC.

The chain recombines TRBV30 with TRBJ1-2; possibly TRBD1 for D (5 bases). The germline V and J ends were trimmed by 2 bases and 6 bases, with 19 bases remaining between them. CDR3 length: 15 amino acids. Germline V gene data show CDR1 as GTSNPN and CDR2 as SVGIG (reference sequence). This chain's CDR3 is CAWSTGLLGVDGYTF. For the CDR3, the DNA is TGTGCCTGGAGTACGGGACTCTTAGGGGTCGATGGCTACACCTTC.

There are many counts of this clonotype. This chain uses TRBV2 with TRBJ2-3, with 7 nucleotides matching TRBD1. Germline lookup yields CDR1 SNHLY and CDR2 FYNNEI. Losses at the gene ends were 4 bases for V and 0 bases for J; bases not matched to a gene: 4. The length of the CDR3 is 15 residues. The CDR3 region has the DNA TGTGCCAGCAGTGCACAGGGGATTAGCACAGATACGCAGTATTTT. Encoded protein: CASSAQGISTDTQYF.

This clonotype was recorded many times. J is TRBJ2-1 and V is TRBV10-3; 8 positions agree with TRBD2. V lost 5 bases and J lost 10; bases outside the gene matches: 4. The CDR3 is 12 residues long. Germline values: CDR1 ENHRY, CDR2 SYGVKD. The CDR3 spells CAISISGMEQFF. CDR3 sequence (DNA): TGTGCCATCAGTATTAGCGGGATGGAGCAGTTCTTC.

Many counts were recorded for this clonotype. This chain uses TRBV19 with TRBJ2-1; 9 positions agree with TRBD2. Germline V gives CDR1 LNHDA, CDR2 SQIVND (reference sequence). There are 17 residues in the CDR3. V trimming: 3 bases; J trimming: 4 bases; junction bases outside the gene matches: 10. CDR3 in amino acids: CASSIIAGAPTYNEQFF. In DNA form, the CDR3 reads TGTGCCAGTAGTATCATAGCGGGGGCCCCAACTTACAATGAGCAGTTCTTC. Filled out from reference TRBV19 and TRBJ2-1, the complete variable domain reads DGGITQSPKYLFRKEGQNVTLSCEQNLNHDAMYWYRQDPGQGLRLIYYSQIVNDFQKGDIAEGYSVSREKKESFPLTVTSAQKNPTAFYLCASSIIAGAPTYNEQFFGPGTRLTVL.

This clonotype was counted a few times. A much larger clone sits a single nucleotide away, making a read error possible. The gene calls are TRBV11-3 and TRBJ2-3; tentative D call: TRBD2 (8 bases). The CDR3 covers 16 residues. CDR1 and CDR2 from the germline V gene are SGHNT and YENEEA. V lost 8 bases and J lost 0, with 18 bases in between. The CDR3 is CASGPREGASTDTQYF. The CDR3 coding sequence is TGTGCCAGCGGCCCACGGGAGGGGGCTAGCACAGATACGCAGTATTTT.

The chain links TRBV7-8 to TRBJ2-7; 10 nucleotides agree with TRBD1. Germline-derived CDR1 and CDR2 are SGHVS and FQNEAQ. V shed 3 bases and J 5 bases; nucleotides not matched to a gene: 13. CDR3 size: 17 residues. For the CDR3, the DNA is TGTGCCAGCAGCTTCTGGGGCGGGACAGGGGCGTTCGACGAGCAGTACTTC. This codes for CASSFWGGTGAFDEQYF.

This clonotype was seen a handful of times. V gene TRBV20-1 combines with J gene TRBJ1-2, with D possibly being TRBD1 (5 bases). V shed 3 bases and J shed 4 bases, with 9 bases lying between them. The CDR3 has 12 residues. From germline, CDR1 is DFQATT and CDR2 SNEGSKA (reference sequence). The CDR3 nucleotides are TGCAGTGCTAGTTCGGGGACCTATGGCTACACCTTC. Residues: CSASSGTYGYTF.

In its sample, this clonotype was seen many times. The chain has TRBV2 and TRBJ2-1; the match to TRBD2 covers 8 bases. With V trimmed by 6 bases and J by 3 bases, 4 bases remained unmatched. This CDR3 contains 14 residues. Germline loops: CDR1 SNHLY, CDR2 FYNNEI. The CDR3 spells CASRAGEVYNEQFF. The CDR3 DNA is TGTGCCAGCAGAGCGGGAGAAGTCTACAATGAGCAGTTCTTC.

This clonotype has ten or more counts. The chain is built from TRBV6-1 and TRBJ2-7; D possibly corresponds to TRBD1 (6 bases). V gave up 6 bases and J gave up 3 bases, with 12 bases separating them. This CDR3 is built from 13 residues. Germline lookup yields CDR1 MNHNS and CDR2 SASEGT. The CDR3 region is CASRRGSGYEQYF. The CDR3 DNA reads as TGTGCCAGCAGAAGGGGGTCCGGCTACGAGCAGTACTTC.

This clonotype came up a few times. The genes are TRBV28 and TRBJ1-1, with 8 bases lining up with TRBD1. This CDR3 has 14 residues. V dropped 10 bases and J dropped 3; count of bases not matched to a gene: 10. Germline V CDR1 and CDR2: MDHEN, SYDVKM. CDR3 region: CATRSGGGYTEAFF. The CDR3 DNA reads as TGTGCCACACGATCAGGGGGCGGGTACACTGAAGCTTTCTTT.

This clonotype was found many times. The chain uses TRBV9 and TRBJ1-3, with unresolved D. CDR3 length equals 13 residues. Trimming took off 3 bases at V and 0 bases at J, with 4 bases between the two ends. Germline V gene data show CDR1 as SGDLS and CDR2 as YYNGEE. The CDR3 DNA reads TGTGCCAGCAGCGGAGGCTCTGGAAACACCATATATTTT. Translation: CASSGGSGNTIYF.

About this clonotype: A much larger clone lies a single base off, so this may be a read error. The chain combines TRBV6-1 with TRBJ1-2; 8 bases match TRBD1. The trim removed 10 bases at V and 3 bases at J, leaving 16 bases unmatched. The CDR3 contains 16 residues. The germline gives CDR1 MNHNS, CDR2 SASEGT. The CDR3 reads CANTQGQGFMDYGYTF. In nucleotides, the CDR3 is TGTGCCAACACCCAAGGACAGGGATTCATGGACTATGGCTACACCTTC.